Following are 3 T cell receptor beta chains from one sample sequenced in a study of shared clonotypes between healthy human individuals. The repertoire was sequenced with immunoSEQ multiplex PCR; TCRdb's copy has only in-frame clones and lacks some. The sample holds about 2 million clones, around 96% seen once. As defined, naive CD8 cells were CD45RO-negative and positively selected for CCR7, with terminally differentiated effector memory CD45RA+ cells excluded. Sequences were obtained from naive CD8+ T cells sorted from blood. The receptors derive from a young man in good health.

This clone was observed once. The CDR3 sequence is CASKGQGENYGYTF. CDR3 coding DNA: TGTGCCAGCAAAGGACAGGGGGAGAACTATGGCTACACCTTC. This chain uses TRBV2 with TRBJ1-2, with 10 nucleotides matching TRBD1. J was trimmed by 2 bases and V by 7 bases; bases with no gene match: 4. CDR1 and CDR2 (germline): SNHLY, FYNNEI. The CDR3 is 14 amino acids.

The rearrangement uses TRBV2 and TRBJ1-1, with D tentatively TRBD1 (5 bases). This CDR3 region has 16 residues. The germline CDR1 and CDR2 sequences are SNHLY and FYNNEI. V shed 7 bases and J shed 0 bases, with 18 bases lying between them. The CDR3 coding sequence is TGTGCCAGCACCCAAGTCGGGGGGGTCATGAACACTGAAGCTTTCTTT. This encodes CASTQVGGVMNTEAFF.

This chain connects TRBV10-2 to TRBJ1-1, with D hard to call. Looked up from germline, CDR1 is WSHSY and CDR2 is SAAADI. V shed 4 bases and J shed 5 bases, with 8 bases lying between them. The CDR3 loop spans 12 amino acids. The CDR3: CASSAEWTEAFF. The CDR3 nucleotides read TGCGCCAGCAGTGCTGAGTGGACTGAAGCTTTCTTT.